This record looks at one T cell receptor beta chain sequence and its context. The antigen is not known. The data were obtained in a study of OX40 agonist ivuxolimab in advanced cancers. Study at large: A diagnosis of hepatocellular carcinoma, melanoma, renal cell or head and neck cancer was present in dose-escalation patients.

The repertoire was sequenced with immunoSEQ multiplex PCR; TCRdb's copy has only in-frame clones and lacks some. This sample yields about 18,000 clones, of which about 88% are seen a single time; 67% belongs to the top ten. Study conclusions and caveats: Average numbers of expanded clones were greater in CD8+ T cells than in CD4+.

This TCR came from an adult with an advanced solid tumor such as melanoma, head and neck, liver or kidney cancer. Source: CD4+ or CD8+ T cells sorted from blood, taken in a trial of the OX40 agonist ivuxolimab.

CDR3 amino acids: CASSQDRDGNTIYF. The CDR3 nucleotides read TGCGCCAGCAGCCAAGACAGGGATGGAAACACCATATATTTT. The gene calls are TRBV4-3 and TRBJ1-3, with D perhaps TRBD1 (5 bases). This CDR3 is 14 amino acids long. V dropped 0 bases and J dropped 3 bases, with 6 bases sitting between them. CDR1 is LGHNA, CDR2 YSLEER, per germline.